This T cell receptor (beta chain) came from a study of T cells in Graves' hyperthyroidism and ophthalmopathy. Exclusions: uncontrolled infection, other autoimmune disease, pregnancy, lactation. Clinical symptoms, serum thyroxine, TRAb, thyroid ultrasound and orbital computed tomography informed diagnoses. The CDR3 is made up of 17 amino acids. The germline CDR1 and CDR2 sequences are DFQATT and SNEGSKA (reference sequence). After removal of 1 base from V and 1 base from J, the junction contained 4 bases not matched to a gene. With respect to this clonotype: Antigen unknown.

From RNA transcripts, TCR beta CDR3 regions were amplified. In the first-round RT-PCR of the TCR CDR3, the HTBI primer set was used. TCRdb processed the multiplex PCR reads anew with MiXCR; each CDR3 protein has one entry. The data contain around 600,000 distinct CDR3 sequences, roughly 15% of them singletons. Study results and caveats: Ophthalmopathy was separated from stable hyperthyroidism by a 13 V-J model.

This chain joins TRBV20-1 and TRBJ2-1; 13 bases map to TRBD2. Source material: blood. The source of this sequence is a woman in her forties or fifties with Graves' ophthalmopathy. The chain's CDR3 is CSARGGTSGVSYNEQFF. The CDR3 coding sequence is TGCAGTGCTAGAGGAGGGACTAGCGGGGTGTCCTACAATGAGCAGTTCTTC.